This T cell receptor beta chain stems from a study of T-cell memory formation after mild COVID-19. This CDR3 spans 11 amino acids. Losses at the gene ends were 6 bases for V and 7 bases for J; bases not matched to a gene: 3. Germline CDR1 SQVTM, CDR2 ANQGSEA. This clonotype was picked up a small number of times. MiXCR was run by TCRdb on the 5' RACE reads, yielding one entry per CDR3 protein. This table has 300,000 to 400,000 distinct CDR3 sequences, under 25% appearing once. Sequenced material: PBMCs or a T cell subset sorted from them (not recorded which). V and J are TRBV29-1 and TRBJ2-5; 9 positions match TRBD1. This clonotype was sampled from an adult woman who had mild COVID-19 (a few samples of this study predate the infection). Cell type and time point are not known. DNA for the CDR3: TGCAGCGTCAGACAGGGGGGGACCCAGTACTTC. Translated: CSVRQGGTQYF.